This T cell receptor (beta chain) was profiled in a study of CD8+ T cells in alopecia areata. To note about this clone: Other DNA sequences from this sample encode an identical CDR3 as well.

Extracted RNA was reverse transcribed into cDNA, the sequencing template. Using immunoSEQ multiplex PCR, the repertoire was profiled, and TCRdb retains in-frame clones only, with some absent. The data show approximately 140,000 clones, approximately 45% seen once. As part of sample collection, lesional scalp punch biopsies and peripheral blood were taken from alopecia areata patients. The CDR3 consists of 12 residues. Germline V gene data show CDR1 as SQVTM and CDR2 as ANQGSEA. J was trimmed by 1 base and V by 5 bases; bases with no gene match: 1. This TCR was recovered from a human donor with alopecia areata. The sample taken for sequencing was CD4+ T cells sorted from blood. The chain joins TRBV29-1 to TRBJ1-1; 7 bases agree with TRBD1. The CDR3 loop reads CSVNRGNTEAFF. For the CDR3, the DNA is TGCAGCGTTAACAGGGGGAACACTGAAGCTTTCTTT.